This entry describes one T cell receptor beta chain. These data belong to a study of OX40 agonist ivuxolimab in advanced cancers. Looking at the study overall: Cancers in dose escalation were hepatocellular, melanoma, renal cell and head and neck.

Only in-frame clones appear in the TCRdb table, and some are missing; sequencing was by immunoSEQ multiplex PCR. This table has 48,000 or so clones, 75% to 85% appearing once. V lost 2 bases and J 8 bases, leaving 15 bases between the germline ends. There are 15 residues in the CDR3. The V gene's germline CDR1 is SGHTA and CDR2 FQGTGA. This chain uses TRBV7-3 with TRBJ2-2; a weak D match, TRBD1 (6 bases). Material: CD4+ or CD8+ T cells sorted from blood, obtained in a trial of the OX40 agonist ivuxolimab. This TCR came from an adult with an advanced solid tumor such as melanoma, head and neck, liver or kidney cancer. The CDR3 DNA sequence: TGTGCCAGCAGCTTACCGACAGGTCCTCGGGGGGAGCTGTTTTTT. It specifies CASSLPTGPRGELFF. The entire variable domain, with the rest obtained from reference TRBV7-3 and TRBJ2-2, is as follows: GAGVSQTPSNKVTEKGKYVELRCDPISGHTALYWYRQSLGQGPEFLIYFQGTGAADDSGLPNDRFFAVRPEGSVSTLKIQRTERGDSAVYLCASSLPTGPRGELFFGEGSRLTVL.